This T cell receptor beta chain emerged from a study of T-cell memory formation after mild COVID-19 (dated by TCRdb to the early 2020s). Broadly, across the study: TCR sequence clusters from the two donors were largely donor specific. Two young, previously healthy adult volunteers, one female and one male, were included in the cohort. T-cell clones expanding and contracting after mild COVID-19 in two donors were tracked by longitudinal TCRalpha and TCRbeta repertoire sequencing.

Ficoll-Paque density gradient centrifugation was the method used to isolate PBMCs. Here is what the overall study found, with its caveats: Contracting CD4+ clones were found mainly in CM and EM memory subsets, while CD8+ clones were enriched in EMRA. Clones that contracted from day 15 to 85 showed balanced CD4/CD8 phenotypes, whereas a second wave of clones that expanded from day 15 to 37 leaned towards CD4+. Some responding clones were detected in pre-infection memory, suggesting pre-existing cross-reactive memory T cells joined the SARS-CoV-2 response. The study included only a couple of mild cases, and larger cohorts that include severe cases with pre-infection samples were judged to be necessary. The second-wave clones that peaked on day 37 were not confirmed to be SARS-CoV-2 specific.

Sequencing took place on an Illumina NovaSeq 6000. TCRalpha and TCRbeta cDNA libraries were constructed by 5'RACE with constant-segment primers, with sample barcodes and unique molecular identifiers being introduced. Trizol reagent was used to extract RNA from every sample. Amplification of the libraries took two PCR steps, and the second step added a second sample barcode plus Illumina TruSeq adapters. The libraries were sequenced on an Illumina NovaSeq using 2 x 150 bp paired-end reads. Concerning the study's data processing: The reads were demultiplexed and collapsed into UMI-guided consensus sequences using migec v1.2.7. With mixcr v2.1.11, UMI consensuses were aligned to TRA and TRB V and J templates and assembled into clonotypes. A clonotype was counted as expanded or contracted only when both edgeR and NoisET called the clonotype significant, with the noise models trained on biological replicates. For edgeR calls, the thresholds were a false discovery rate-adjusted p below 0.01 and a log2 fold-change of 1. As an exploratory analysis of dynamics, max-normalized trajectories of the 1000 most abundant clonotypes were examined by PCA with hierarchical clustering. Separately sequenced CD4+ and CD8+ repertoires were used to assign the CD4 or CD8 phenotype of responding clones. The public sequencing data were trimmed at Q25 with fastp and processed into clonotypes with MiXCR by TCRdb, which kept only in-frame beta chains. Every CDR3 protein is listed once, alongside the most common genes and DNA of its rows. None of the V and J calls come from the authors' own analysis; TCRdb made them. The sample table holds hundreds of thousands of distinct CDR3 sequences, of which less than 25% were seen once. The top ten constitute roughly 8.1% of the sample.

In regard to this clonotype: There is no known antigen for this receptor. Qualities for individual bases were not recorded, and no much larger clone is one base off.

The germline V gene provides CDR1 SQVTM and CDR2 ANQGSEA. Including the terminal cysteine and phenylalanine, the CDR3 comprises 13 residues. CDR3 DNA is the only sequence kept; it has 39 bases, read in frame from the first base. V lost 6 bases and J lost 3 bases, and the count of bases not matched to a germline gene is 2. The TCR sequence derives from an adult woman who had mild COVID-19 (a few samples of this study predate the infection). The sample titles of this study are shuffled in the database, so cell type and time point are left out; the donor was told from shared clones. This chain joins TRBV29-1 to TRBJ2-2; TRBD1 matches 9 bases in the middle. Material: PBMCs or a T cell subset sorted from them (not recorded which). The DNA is TGCAGCGTGGACAGGGGCGACACCGGGGAGCTGTTTTTT. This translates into CSVDRGDTGELFF.